The 10 T cell receptor beta chains below were found in one sample sequenced in a study of T cell changes during pregnancy in multiple sclerosis. Clones were sequenced by immunoSEQ multiplex PCR, and TCRdb holds only the in-frame ones, with some missing. The sample holds under 55,000 clones, approximately 93% seen once. The sample was peripheral blood, taken in the second trimester of pregnancy. All receptors derive from a female donor with multiple sclerosis, enrolled in a pregnancy study.

This clone was counted between two and nine times. The chain joins TRBV7-9 to TRBJ2-1, with 8 bases that match TRBD2. The CDR3 is made up of 17 amino acids. Germline V gives CDR1 SEHNR, CDR2 FQNEAQ (reference sequence). V was pared by 5 bases and J by 3 bases, with 12 bases of the junction left unmatched. The CDR3 loop reads CASSLRTGTSFYNEQFF. The CDR3, as DNA: TGTGCCAGCAGCCTGAGAACCGGGACTAGTTTCTACAATGAGCAGTTCTTC.

V gene TRBV10-1 combines with J gene TRBJ2-7; 7 positions match TRBD2. V lost 2 bases, J lost 8 bases, and 12 bases stayed unmatched. This CDR3 is built from 15 residues. The germline CDR1 and CDR2 sequences are WNHNN and SYGVQD (reference sequence). CDR3 in amino acids: CASSEGTTLSTQQYF. CDR3 DNA sequence: TGCGCCAGCAGTGAGGGGACTACCTTGTCTACGCAGCAGTACTTC.

The J gene is TRBJ2-1, the V gene TRBV5-4, with a possible D match to TRBD2 (5 bases). Germline V gene sequence: CDR1 SGHNT, CDR2 YYREEE (reference sequence). With 5 bases removed from V and 0 bases from J, the gap between germline ends came to 12 bases. The CDR3 has 15 residues. The CDR3 region has the DNA TGTGCCAGCAGAGGAGGACGGGACTCCTACAATGAGCAGTTCTTC. Protein: CASRGGRDSYNEQFF.

V and J are TRBV4-3 and TRBJ2-3, with D possibly matching TRBD2 (5 bases). The CDR3 sequence is 15 residues long. The germline V and J ends were trimmed by 4 bases and 0 bases, with 11 bases remaining between them. The germline V gene encodes CDR1 LGHNA and CDR2 YSLEER. The CDR3 DNA is TGCGCCAGCAGCCCGACGACTATCAGCACAGATACGCAGTATTTT. It specifies CASSPTTISTDTQYF.

V is TRBV18 and J is TRBJ2-2; TRBD2 matches at 8 bases. The germline V gene has CDR1 KGHSH and CDR2 LQKENI. V gave up 0 bases and J gave up 3 bases; unmatched junction bases: 0. The CDR3 extends over 15 amino acids. This chain's CDR3 is CASSPPGLDTGELFF. CDR3 nucleotides: TGTGCCAGCTCACCACCGGGACTAGACACCGGGGAGCTGTTTTTT.

V and J are TRBV7-9 and TRBJ2-5; D not certain. Trimming pared 4 bases from V and 1 base from J, leaving 10 bases between. The CDR3 loop spans 14 amino acids. Germline V lookup: CDR1 SEHNR, CDR2 FQNEAQ (reference sequence). CDR3 residues: CASSSLGGQETQYF. In DNA form, the CDR3 reads TGTGCCAGCAGCTCCCTCGGCGGCCAAGAGACCCAGTACTTC.

The rearrangement links TRBV7-9 to TRBJ1-2; weak D call: TRBD1 (5 bases). This CDR3 contains 16 residues. Trimming cost V 3 bases and J 0 bases, with 14 bases left between them. Germline V CDR1 and CDR2: SEHNR, FQNEAQ (reference sequence). The CDR3 spells CASSFAGTGSNYGYTF. The DNA of the CDR3 is TGTGCCAGCAGCTTCGCAGGGACTGGTTCTAACTATGGCTACACCTTC.

The chain couples TRBV20-1 to TRBJ2-1; unclear D gene. Looked up from germline, CDR1 is DFQATT and CDR2 is SNEGSKA (reference sequence). The length of the CDR3 is 11 residues. Trimming took off 5 bases at V and 3 bases at J, with 5 bases between the two ends. CDR3 sequence: CSALVYNEQFF. The CDR3 bases are TGCAGTGCTCTAGTCTACAATGAGCAGTTCTTC.

The chain is built from TRBV18 and TRBJ2-5; 7 nucleotides line up with TRBD2. The CDR3 runs to 15 residues. Germline V lookup: CDR1 KGHSH, CDR2 LQKENI. Unmatched junction bases numbered 3, after V lost 0 bases and J lost 2 bases. The CDR3 here is CASSPPTSRQETQYF. For the CDR3, the DNA is TGTGCCAGCTCACCACCGACTAGCAGACAAGAGACCCAGTACTTC. The full variable domain, completed using reference TRBV18 and TRBJ2-5, is NAGVMQNPRHLVRRRGQEARLRCSPMKGHSHVYWYRQLPEEGLKFMVYLQKENIIDESGMPKERFSAEFPKEGPSILRIQQVVRGDSAAYFCASSPPTSRQETQYFGPGTRLLVL.

In the case of this clone: One end of the junction varies from germline; a read error may be responsible. The chain is built from TRBV28 and TRBJ2-7; 9 nucleotides agree with TRBD1. CDR3 length: 15 amino acids. Germline V CDR1 and CDR2: MDHEN, SYDVKM. The CDR3 region is CASSPTGTGNHEQHF. The CDR3 DNA follows: TGTGCCAGCAGTCCAACCGGGACAGGGAATCACGAGCAGCACTTC.